The clone carrying this TCR beta chain was picked up a small number of times. Its target is not known. The sample is drawn from a study of T cells in Graves' hyperthyroidism and ophthalmopathy. Amplification yielded TCR beta CDR3 regions, with RNA transcripts as the source. Initially, a first-round RT-PCR of the TCR CDR3 employed the HTBI primer set. TCRdb reprocessed the multiplex PCR reads via MiXCR and lists one record per CDR3 protein. The repertoire holds hundreds of thousands of distinct CDR3 sequences, with about a sixth as singletons. Overall study findings and caveats: Separation of ophthalmopathy from stable hyperthyroidism was achieved by a 13 V-J model.

A lack of ophthalmopathy progression within 18 months defined stable Graves' hyperthyroidism. This sample holds PBMCs from 9.5 to 10 ml fresh peripheral blood. V was shortened by 0 bases and J by 9 bases, with 9 bases between the two germline ends. The CDR3 covers 11 residues. Per the germline V gene, CDR1 is SQVTM and CDR2 is ANQGSEA. The TCR comes from a woman aged 18-29 years with Graves' hyperthyroidism. The chain combines TRBV29-1 with TRBJ2-7, with D hard to call. Sample: blood. The CDR3 DNA is TGCAGCGTTGAAGAGGACGCGGTGCAGTACTTC. Its protein is CSVEEDAVQYF.